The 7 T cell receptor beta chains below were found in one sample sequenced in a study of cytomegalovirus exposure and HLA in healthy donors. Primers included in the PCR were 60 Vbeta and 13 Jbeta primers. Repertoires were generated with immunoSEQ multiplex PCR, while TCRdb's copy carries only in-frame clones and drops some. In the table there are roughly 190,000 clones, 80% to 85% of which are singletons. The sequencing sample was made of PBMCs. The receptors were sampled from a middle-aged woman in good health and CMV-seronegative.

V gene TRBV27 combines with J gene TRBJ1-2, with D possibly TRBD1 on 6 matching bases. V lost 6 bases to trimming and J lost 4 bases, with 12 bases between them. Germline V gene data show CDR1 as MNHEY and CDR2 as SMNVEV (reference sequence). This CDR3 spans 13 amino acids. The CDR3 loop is CASRRTGSYGYTF. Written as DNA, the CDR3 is TGTGCCAGCAGAAGAACAGGGAGCTATGGCTACACCTTC.

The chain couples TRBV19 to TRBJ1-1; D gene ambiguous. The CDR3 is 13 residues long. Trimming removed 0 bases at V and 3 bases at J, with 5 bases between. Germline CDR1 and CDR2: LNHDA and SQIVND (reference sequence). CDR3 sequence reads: CASSIDRDTEAFF. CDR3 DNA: TGTGCCAGTAGTATAGATCGTGACACTGAAGCTTTCTTT.

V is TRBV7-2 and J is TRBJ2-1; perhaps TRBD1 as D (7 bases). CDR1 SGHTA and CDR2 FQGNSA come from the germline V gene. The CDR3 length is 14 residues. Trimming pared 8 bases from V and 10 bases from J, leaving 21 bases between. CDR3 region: CASSPGRGVQEQFF. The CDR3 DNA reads TGTGCCAGCTCGCCGGGCAGGGGGGTACAGGAGCAGTTCTTC.

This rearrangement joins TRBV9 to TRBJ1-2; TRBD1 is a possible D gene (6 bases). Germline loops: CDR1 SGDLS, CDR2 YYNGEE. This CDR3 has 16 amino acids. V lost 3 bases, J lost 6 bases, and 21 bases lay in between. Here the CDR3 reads CASSGGLSLGANGYTF. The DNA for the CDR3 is TGTGCCAGCAGCGGGGGATTATCGTTGGGGGCTAATGGCTACACCTTC.

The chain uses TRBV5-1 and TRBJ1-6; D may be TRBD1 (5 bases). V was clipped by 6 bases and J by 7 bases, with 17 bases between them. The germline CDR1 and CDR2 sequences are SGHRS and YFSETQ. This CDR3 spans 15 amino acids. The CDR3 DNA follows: TGCGCCAGCATGGAATCCCAGGGAGGCAATTCACCCCTCCACTTT. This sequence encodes CASMESQGGNSPLHF. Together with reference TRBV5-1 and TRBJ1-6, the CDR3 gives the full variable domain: KAGVTQTPRYLIKTRGQQVTLSCSPISGHRSVSWYQQTPGQGLQFLFEYFSETQRNKGNFPGRFSGRQFSNSRSEMNVSTLELGDSALYLCASMESQGGNSPLHFGNGTRLTVT.

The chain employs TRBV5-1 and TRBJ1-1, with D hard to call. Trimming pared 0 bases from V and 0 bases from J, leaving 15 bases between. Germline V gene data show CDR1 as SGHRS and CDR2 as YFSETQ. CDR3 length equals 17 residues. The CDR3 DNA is TGCGCCAGCAGCTTGGACGGGCTGAGGGCGATGAACACTGAAGCTTTCTTT. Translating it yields CASSLDGLRAMNTEAFF.

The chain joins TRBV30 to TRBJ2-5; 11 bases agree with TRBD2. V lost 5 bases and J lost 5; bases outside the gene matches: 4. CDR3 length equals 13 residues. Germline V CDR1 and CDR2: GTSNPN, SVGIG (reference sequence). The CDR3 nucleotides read TGTGCCTGGTTACCTAGCGGGAGGGAGACCCAGTACTTC. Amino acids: CAWLPSGRETQYF.